Listed below are T cell receptor beta chains from one sample, sequenced in a study of CD8+ T cells in alopecia areata. This table comes from immunoSEQ multiplex PCR, and its TCRdb copy is limited to in-frame clones, with some not included. This sample has some 42,000 clones; 80% to 95% occur once, and the top ten carry around 18%. The sample here was CD8+ T cells sorted from blood, taken at week 24, from a patient treated with tofacitinib. The receptors come from a human donor with alopecia areata. The CDR3 runs from the conserved cysteine through the conserved F or W. A D gene is named only where the DNA matches it firmly. Not every row has a clone size; where given, it reads once, few, many or a size class.

J gene,clone size,D gene,V gene,CDR3 length,CDR3 DNA,CDR3 protein
TRBJ2-1,-,-,TRBV7-2,15,TGTGCCAGCACCATTAAGGGGTTCACCTACAATGAGCAGTTCTTC,CASTIKGFTYNEQFF
TRBJ2-5,-,-,TRBV7-9,14,TGTGCCAGCAGCCCCAGGACAGATCAAGAGACCCAGTACTTC,CASSPRTDQETQYF
TRBJ1-5,few,-,TRBV16,14,TGTGCCAGCAGCCAAAGGGGCGTCTCTCAGCCCCAGCATTTT,CASSQRGVSQPQHF
TRBJ1-1,once,TRBD1,TRBV5-1,16,TGCGCCAGCAGCACCGGACAGGGCCTCTTCCAAACTGAAGCTTTCTTT,CASSTGQGLFQTEAFF
TRBJ1-2,-,-,TRBV29-1,13,TGCAGCGCAAGAGACAATGTGGGCTATGGCTACACCTTC,CSARDNVGYGYTF
TRBJ2-7,-,-,TRBV5-1,17,TGCGCCAGCAGCTTGACTATGCTCCGGGCCCCGATCTACGAGCAGTACTTC,CASSLTMLRAPIYEQYF
TRBJ2-3,-,-,TRBV5-4,15,TGTGCCAGCAGCTTGTATGGGGCCATGGCAGATACGCAGTATTTT,CASSLYGAMADTQYF
TRBJ2-6,-,TRBD1,TRBV7-3,21,TGTGCCAGCAGCTTAATGCGGGTTGGGGCAGGGGGCGACTCTGGGGCCAACGTCCTGACTTTC,CASSLMRVGAGGDSGANVLTF
TRBJ2-5,once,TRBD2,TRBV7-6,15,TGTGCCAGCAGCCACCTAGCGGGGGGGCGAGAGACCCAGTACTTC,CASSHLAGGRETQYF
TRBJ2-5,-,-,TRBV7-9,15,TGTGCCAGCAGCCCCCACTGGCGGGGAAACGAGACCCAGTACTTC,CASSPHWRGNETQYF
TRBJ2-7,-,-,TRBV29-1,15,TGCAGCGTTGAAGGAGGGTGGGGCGCGTACTACGAGCAGTACTTC,CSVEGGWGAYYEQYF
TRBJ2-7,-,-,TRBV30,13,TGTGCCTGGAGTCCTGGGACGGACTACGAGCAGTACTTC,CAWSPGTDYEQYF
TRBJ2-5,-,-,TRBV6-6,14,TGTGCCAGCAGTTTAACAGGACCCCAAGAGACCCAGTACTTC,CASSLTGPQETQYF
TRBJ1-6,-,-,TRBV4-1,15,TGCGCCAGCAGCGATGACCTGGGGGCGTCTTCACCCCTCCACTTT,CASSDDLGASSPLHF
TRBJ2-7,-,-,TRBV7-2,15,TGTGCCAGCAGCTTTCTCCAGGACGGATCCTACGAGCAGTACTTC,CASSFLQDGSYEQYF
TRBJ2-1,once,TRBD2,TRBV28,15,TGTGCCAGCAGTCCAAGACTAGCCCCTACGGATGAGCAGTTCTTC,CASSPRLAPTDEQFF
TRBJ2-2,once,-,TRBV7-2,14,TGTGCCAGCAGCCTGGGACGGAACACCGGGGAGCTGTTTTTT,CASSLGRNTGELFF
TRBJ2-3,-,TRBD2,TRBV6-4,15,TGTGCCAGCAGTGCCCGGGGGGGAAGCACAGATACGCAGTATTTT,CASSARGGSTDTQYF
TRBJ2-7,-,-,TRBV27,13,TGTGCCACCTCTCCGGGCCAAGGCTACGAGCAGTACTTC,CATSPGQGYEQYF
TRBJ2-5,-,TRBD2,TRBV11-2,15,TGTGCCAGCAGGGGGCGGGGGGTCTCAGAGAAGACCCAGTACTTC,CASRGRGVSEKTQYF
TRBJ2-1,-,-,TRBV4-1,16,TGCGCCAGCAGCCTTATTCCCGGGAGCTCCTACAATGAGCAGTTCTTC,CASSLIPGSSYNEQFF
TRBJ2-7,-,-,TRBV29-1,13,TGCAGCGTTGTGAGCAAGAGCTCCTACGAGCAGTACTTC,CSVVSKSSYEQYF
TRBJ2-3,-,-,TRBV27,14,TGTGCCAGCAGTTGGACGGGGGACACAGATACGCAGTATTTT,CASSWTGDTDTQYF
TRBJ2-5,-,-,TRBV9,14,TGTGCCAGCAGCGGATCATCACCAGGTGGGACCCAGTACTTC,CASSGSSPGGTQYF
TRBJ2-3,few,-,TRBV13,12,TGTGCCAGCAGCCTCGGGGCAGATACGCAGTATTTT,CASSLGADTQYF
TRBJ2-7,once,-,TRBV7-9,14,TGTGCCAGCAGCGGGAGACAGTTGGCCTACGAGCAGTACTTC,CASSGRQLAYEQYF
TRBJ2-1,-,-,TRBV7-9,13,TGTGCCAGCAGCCCAGGGACGCCTGGTTCGCAGTTCTTC,CASSPGTPGSQFF
TRBJ2-7,-,-,TRBV4-1,16,TGCGCCAGCAGCCAAGATAGGTCGGGGACCCTCTACGAGCAGTACTTC,CASSQDRSGTLYEQYF
TRBJ2-7,-,-,TRBV27,13,TGTGCCAGCAGTTTTTCGGGGGTCTACGAGCAGTACTTC,CASSFSGVYEQYF
TRBJ2-2,-,TRBD2,TRBV4-3,20,TGCGCCAGCAGCCAAGATCTTTTGTCACTAGCGGGGGGTAACACCGGGGAGCTGTTTTTT,CASSQDLLSLAGGNTGELFF
TRBJ2-7,few,-,TRBV5-6,13,TGTGCCAGCAGCTCAGACAGTTCCTACGAGCAGTACTTC,CASSSDSSYEQYF
TRBJ2-7,-,TRBD2,TRBV7-8,15,TGTGCCAGCAGCTTAGATGGACTAGCGGGGTACGAGCAGTACTTC,CASSLDGLAGYEQYF
TRBJ2-2,-,-,TRBV29-1,15,TGCAGCGTGTTACCGGGACAAAAGAACACCGGGGAGCTGTTTTTT,CSVLPGQKNTGELFF
TRBJ2-3,-,-,TRBV5-4,13,TGTGCCAGCAACCTCGAGAGCACAGATACGCAGTATTTT,CASNLESTDTQYF
TRBJ2-5,-,-,TRBV28,14,TGTGCCAGTCGGGACGCCAGCTTCCAAGAGACCCAGTACTTC,CASRDASFQETQYF
TRBJ2-1,-,-,TRBV13,11,TGTGCCAGCAGCCAAGACAATGAGCAGTTCTTC,CASSQDNEQFF
TRBJ2-1,-,TRBD2,TRBV2,16,TGTGCCAGCAGTGGTATTCTAGCGGGGCCATACAATGAGCAGTTCTTC,CASSGILAGPYNEQFF
TRBJ2-3,-,TRBD1,TRBV9,16,TGTGCCAGCAGCGCCGGGACAGGGGGAAGCACAGATACGCAGTATTTT,CASSAGTGGSTDTQYF
TRBJ1-1,-,-,TRBV10-3,12,TGTGCCATCAGATCTATGAACACTGAAGCTTTCTTT,CAIRSMNTEAFF
TRBJ2-5,-,TRBD2,TRBV4-2,16,TGTGCCAGCAGCCAGAAGACTAGCGGGGAAGTAGAGACCCAGTACTTC,CASSQKTSGEVETQYF
TRBJ2-7,-,-,TRBV27,15,TGTGCCAGCAGTCCCGACAGTTACTTCTCCTACGAGCAGTACTTC,CASSPDSYFSYEQYF
TRBJ2-7,-,-,TRBV4-3,18,TGCGCCAGCAGCCAGGACTTATATTCCGGGAGTCCCTCTGGCGAGCAGTACTTC,CASSQDLYSGSPSGEQYF
TRBJ2-7,-,-,TRBV7-8,15,TGTGCCAGCAGCCCCGGGGACACCCCTGTATACGAGCAGTACTTC,CASSPGDTPVYEQYF
TRBJ2-3,-,TRBD1,TRBV7-9,17,TGTGCCAGCAGCTCCAGGGACAGGGGTGTGAGTGCAGATACGCAGTATTTT,CASSSRDRGVSADTQYF
TRBJ1-3,-,-,TRBV28,15,TGTGCCAGCAGCCGCCCGGGGATCTCTGGAAACACCATATATTTT,CASSRPGISGNTIYF
TRBJ2-7,-,-,TRBV19,13,TGTGCCAGTAGTCCGACAGTAGGCTACGAGCAGTACTTC,CASSPTVGYEQYF
TRBJ1-1,-,-,TRBV5-4,15,TGTGCCAGCAGTCCCACGGGGGCGCAATCTCCTGAAGCTTTCTTT,CASSPTGAQSPEAFF
TRBJ1-2,-,TRBD1,TRBV6-5,14,TGTGCCAGCAGTTACGGGGGACAGGGGGATGGCTATACCTTC,CASSYGGQGDGYTF
TRBJ1-5,-,-,TRBV7-2,14,TGTGCCAGCAGCCCCCGGGCCGGTTATCAGCCCCAGCATTTT,CASSPRAGYQPQHF
TRBJ2-3,-,TRBD2,TRBV11-2,16,TGTGCCAGCAGCTCCTCGGGGGGTCATAGCACAGATACGCAGTATTTT,CASSSSGGHSTDTQYF
TRBJ2-3,-,-,TRBV11-2,14,TGTGCCAGCAGCTACAATCCTTCCGCAGATACGCAGTATTTT,CASSYNPSADTQYF
TRBJ1-1,-,-,TRBV11-2,15,TGTGCCAGCAGCTTAGAGAGGGGGGGCTCCACTGAAGCTTTCTTT,CASSLERGGSTEAFF